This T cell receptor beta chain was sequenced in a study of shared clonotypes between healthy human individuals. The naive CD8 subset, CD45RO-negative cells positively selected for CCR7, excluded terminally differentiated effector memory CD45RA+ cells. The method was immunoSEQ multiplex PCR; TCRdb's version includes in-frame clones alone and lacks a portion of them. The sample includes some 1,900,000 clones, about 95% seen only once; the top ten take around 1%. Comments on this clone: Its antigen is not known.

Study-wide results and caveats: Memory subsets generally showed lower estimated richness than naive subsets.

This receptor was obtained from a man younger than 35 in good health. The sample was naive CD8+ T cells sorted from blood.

The CDR3 sequence is CASSISAVMNTEAFF. The CDR3, as DNA: TGTGCCAGTAGTATCTCGGCCGTGATGAACACTGAAGCTTTCTTT. V and J are TRBV19 and TRBJ1-1; D ambiguous. Germline CDR1 and CDR2: LNHDA and SQIVND (reference sequence). The CDR3 has 15 amino acids. Trimming removed 3 bases from V and 0 bases from J, with 11 bases in between. Together with reference TRBV19 and TRBJ1-1, the CDR3 gives the full variable domain: DGGITQSPKYLFRKEGQNVTLSCEQNLNHDAMYWYRQDPGQGLRLIYYSQIVNDFQKGDIAEGYSVSREKKESFPLTVTSAQKNPTAFYLCASSISAVMNTEAFFGQGTRLTVV.